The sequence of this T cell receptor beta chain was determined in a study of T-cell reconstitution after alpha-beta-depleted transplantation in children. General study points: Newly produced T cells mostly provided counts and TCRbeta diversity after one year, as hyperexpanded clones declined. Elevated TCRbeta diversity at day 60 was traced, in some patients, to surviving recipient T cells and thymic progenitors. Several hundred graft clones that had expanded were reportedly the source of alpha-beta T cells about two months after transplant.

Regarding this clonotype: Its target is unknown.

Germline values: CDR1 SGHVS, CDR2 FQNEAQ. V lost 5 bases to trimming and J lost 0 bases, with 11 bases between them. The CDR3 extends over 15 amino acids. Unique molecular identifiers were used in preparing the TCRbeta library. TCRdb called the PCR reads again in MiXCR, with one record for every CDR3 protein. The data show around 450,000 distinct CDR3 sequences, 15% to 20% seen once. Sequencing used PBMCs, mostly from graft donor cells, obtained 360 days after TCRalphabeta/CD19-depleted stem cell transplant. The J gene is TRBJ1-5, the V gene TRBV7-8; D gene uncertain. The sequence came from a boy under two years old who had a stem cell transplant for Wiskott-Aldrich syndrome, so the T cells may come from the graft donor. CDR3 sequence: CASSLRRGSNQPQHF. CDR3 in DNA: TGTGCCAGCAGCCTCCGGCGAGGTAGCAATCAGCCCCAGCATTTT.